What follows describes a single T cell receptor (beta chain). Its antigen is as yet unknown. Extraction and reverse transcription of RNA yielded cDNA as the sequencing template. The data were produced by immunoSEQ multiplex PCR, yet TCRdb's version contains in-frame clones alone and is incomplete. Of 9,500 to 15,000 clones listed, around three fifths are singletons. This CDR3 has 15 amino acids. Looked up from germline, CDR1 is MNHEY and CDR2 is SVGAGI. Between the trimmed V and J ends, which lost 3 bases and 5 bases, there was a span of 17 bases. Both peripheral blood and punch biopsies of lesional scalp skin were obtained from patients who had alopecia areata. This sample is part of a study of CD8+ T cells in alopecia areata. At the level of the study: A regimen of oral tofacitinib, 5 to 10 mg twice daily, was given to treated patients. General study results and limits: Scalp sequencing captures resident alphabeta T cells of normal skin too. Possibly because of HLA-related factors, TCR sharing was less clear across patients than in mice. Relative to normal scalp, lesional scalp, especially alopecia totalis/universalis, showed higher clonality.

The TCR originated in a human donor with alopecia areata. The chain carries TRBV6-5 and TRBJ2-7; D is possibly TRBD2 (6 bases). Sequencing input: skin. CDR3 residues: CASSYGGATSDEQYF. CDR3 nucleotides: TGTGCCAGCAGTTATGGAGGGGCGACTAGTGACGAGCAGTACTTC.